This T cell receptor (beta chain) comes out of a study of blood T cell repertoires in COVID-19. Study overall: COVID-19 samples from acute and convalescent phases originated in the United States, Italy and Spain. PBMCs, B-cell-depleted T cells, or T cells provided the cDNA or gDNA that made up the material.

Original data processing: For nucleated cells, counts were estimated from reference gene primer amplification. TCRdb's copy holds only in-frame clones and misses some; the assay was immunoSEQ multiplex PCR. V and J calls and clone size are as listed in that table; D and trimming were resolved from the DNA. The sample includes fewer than 110,000 clones, 88% seen only once; the top ten take about 3%. Between the trimmed V and J ends, which lost 4 bases and 2 bases, there was a span of 15 bases. This CDR3 is built from 16 residues. Germline assignment: CDR1 SGHAT and CDR2 FQNNGV. The source material was peripheral blood. J is TRBJ1-3 and V is TRBV11-2; weak D call: TRBD1 (5 bases). This receptor was obtained from a human donor in a cohort sampled during active COVID-19. CDR3 sequence reads: CASSSRSGGTGNTIYF. CDR3 DNA: TGTGCCAGCAGCTCACGCAGCGGGGGGACTGGAAACACCATATATTTT.